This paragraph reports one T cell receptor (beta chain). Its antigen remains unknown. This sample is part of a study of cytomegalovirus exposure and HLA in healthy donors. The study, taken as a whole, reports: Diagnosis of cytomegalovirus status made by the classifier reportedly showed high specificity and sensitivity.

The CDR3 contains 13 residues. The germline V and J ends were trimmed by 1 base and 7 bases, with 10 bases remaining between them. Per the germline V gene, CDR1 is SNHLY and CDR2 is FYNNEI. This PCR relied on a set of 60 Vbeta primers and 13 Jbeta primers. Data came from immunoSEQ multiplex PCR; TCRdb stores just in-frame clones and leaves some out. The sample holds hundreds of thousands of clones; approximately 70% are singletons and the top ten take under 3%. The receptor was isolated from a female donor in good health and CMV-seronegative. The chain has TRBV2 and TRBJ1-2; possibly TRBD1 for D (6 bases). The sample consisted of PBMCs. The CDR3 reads CASSEGGLAGYTF. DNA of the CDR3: TGTGCCAGCAGTGAAGGGGGGCTCGCTGGCTACACCTTC.